This T cell receptor (beta chain) was identified in a study of blood T cell repertoires in COVID-19. Overall study context: Collection of acute and convalescent COVID-19 samples took place in the United States, Italy and Spain. Sample material is recorded as cDNA or gDNA derived from T cells, B-cell-depleted T cells, or PBMCs.

Trimming removed 0 bases from V and 7 bases from J, with 16 bases in between. Germline V CDR1 and CDR2: LNHDA, SQIVND (reference sequence). CDR3 length equals 15 residues. Study processing details: Reference gene primer amplification gave estimated nucleated cell counts. Method: immunoSEQ multiplex PCR; TCRdb's copy keeps in-frame clones and lacks some. D and trimming come from the DNA, and the V and J calls and clone size come from that table. The table records hundreds of thousands of clones, roughly 85% of them present only once. The chain joins TRBV19 to TRBJ2-7; possible D gene TRBD1, 6 bases. The sequence was collected from a woman in her fifties or sixties with acute COVID-19. Sequenced sample: PBMCs or T cells enriched from blood (not recorded which). In DNA form, the CDR3 reads TGTGCCAGTAGTATAGATGGGGGCCAAAGTGGAGAGCAGTACTTC. Translating gives CASSIDGGQSGEQYF. The full variable domain, completed using reference TRBV19 and TRBJ2-7, is DGGITQSPKYLFRKEGQNVTLSCEQNLNHDAMYWYRQDPGQGLRLIYYSQIVNDFQKGDIAEGYSVSREKKESFPLTVTSAQKNPTAFYLCASSIDGGQSGEQYFGPGTRLTVT.